The rows below give T cell receptor beta chains drawn from one sample of a study of T cells after yellow fever vaccination. Via MiXCR, TCRdb re-called the 5' RACE reads, giving one row per CDR3 protein. The data contain some 350,000 distinct CDR3 sequences, roughly 9.4% of them singletons. The sequencing here drew on PBMCs, taken on the day of the first yellow fever vaccination. The receptors stem from a young man who received the YFV17D yellow fever vaccine. Both conserved end residues are part of each CDR3. The D gene is left open where the match is weak. Rows give clone size only sometimes, using once, few, many, or a class for an expanded clone.

len	d_gene	v_gene	j_gene	abundance	CDR3nt	CDR3aa
16	TRBD2	TRBV5-5	TRBJ2-5	.	TGTGCCAGCAGCTTCGGTAGCGGGAAATGGGAGGAGACCCAGTACTTC	CASSFGSGKWEETQYF
15	.	TRBV7-9	TRBJ1-1	.	TGTGCCAGCAGAGGGGGGGGTGGGTCTCTGGCTGAAGCTTTCTTT	CASRGGGGSLAEAFF
16	.	TRBV27	TRBJ2-2	few	TGTGCCAGCAGTGACCTAGCGCCCGAGGGGGTCGGGGAGCTGTTTTTT	CASSDLAPEGVGELFF
13	.	TRBV20-1	TRBJ2-1	.	TGCAGTGCTAGGCGGGGGCCCGGCAATGAGCAGTTCTTC	CSARRGPGNEQFF
15	.	TRBV5-4	TRBJ2-5	.	TGTGCCAGCAGCTTGGTCGAGACAGTGGAAGAGACCCAGTACTTC	CASSLVETVEETQYF
15	.	TRBV5-1	TRBJ2-6	few	TGCGCCAGCAGCGCGGCTTACTCTGGGGCCAACGTCCTGACTTTC	CASSAAYSGANVLTF
16	.	TRBV20-1	TRBJ1-3	few	TGCAGTGCTTTATTTTTAACAGGGCCCACTGGAAACACCATATATTTT	CSALFLTGPTGNTIYF
19	.	TRBV12-3/TRBV12-4	TRBJ1-3	few	TGTGCCAGCAGTTCTCCGGGACTGCTGATGAGATACTCTGGAAACACCATATATTTT	CASSSPGLLMRYSGNTIYF
13	.	TRBV6-6	TRBJ2-5	many	TGTGCCAGCAGTTCCTCCGTCCGGGGGACCCAGTACTTC	CASSSSVRGTQYF
16	.	TRBV6-1	TRBJ2-4	few	TGTGCCAGCAGACAAACAGTAGGGGGTGCCAAAAACATTCAGTACTTC	CASRQTVGGAKNIQYF
13	.	TRBV19	TRBJ1-1	.	TGTGCCAGCCGACTTGTCCTGAACACTGAAGCTTTCTTT	CASRLVLNTEAFF
14	.	TRBV4-1	TRBJ1-4	.	TGCGCCAGCAGCCAACCAGCAAGTAATGAAAAACTGTTTTTT	CASSQPASNEKLFF
14	.	TRBV29-1	TRBJ1-5	few	TGCAGCGTTGAGGGCGGGGGCGTTGGTCAGCCCCAGCATTTT	CSVEGGGVGQPQHF